This TCR beta chain was profiled in a study of T cells in Graves' hyperthyroidism and ophthalmopathy. In its sample, this clonotype was seen many times. RNA transcripts served as the template for amplifying TCR beta CDR3 regions. The HTBI primer set drove a first-round RT-PCR of the TCR CDR3. Via MiXCR, TCRdb re-called the multiplex PCR reads, giving one row per CDR3 protein. The data contain about 420,000 distinct CDR3 sequences, roughly 13% of them singletons. Patients were aged 18 to 65, had disease duration under 2 months, and had newly diagnosed hyperthyroidism. Germline assignment: CDR1 SEHNR and CDR2 FQNEAQ (reference sequence). The length of the CDR3 is 12 residues. Trimming cost V 1 base and J 10 bases, with 8 bases left between them.

The clonotype was recovered from a woman under 30 with Graves' hyperthyroidism. J is TRBJ2-4 and V is TRBV7-9; D gene ambiguous. Specimen: blood. CDR3 bases: TGTGCCAGCAGCTTAGGGGTTGAAATTCAGTACTTC. This codes for CASSLGVEIQYF.